The 25 T cell receptor beta chains reported below all come from one sample, sequenced in a study of shared clonotypes between healthy human individuals. The table came from immunoSEQ multiplex PCR; TCRdb's copy has only in-frame clones and leaves some out. The table has approximately 1,500,000 clones, about 98% seen once; the top ten hold about 0.45%. Input material: naive CD4+ T cells sorted from blood. Sample subset: CD45RA+ positively selected. The source is a man aged 25-45 years in good health.

This clone was detected once. This chain joins TRBV2 and TRBJ2-2; perhaps TRBD2 as D (5 bases). CDR1 is SNHLY, CDR2 FYNNEI, per germline. Trimming pared 6 bases from V and 7 bases from J, leaving 12 bases between. The CDR3 totals 13 residues. CDR3 in DNA: TGTGCCAGCAGGGACGGACGGGGCGGGGAGCTGTTTTTT. Protein sequence: CASRDGRGGELFF.

The chain carries TRBV28 and TRBJ1-1; 7 nucleotides match TRBD1. J lost 5 bases, V lost 1 base, and 13 bases had no gene match. The CDR3 length is 17 residues. Germline loops: CDR1 MDHEN, CDR2 SYDVKM. The CDR3 region is CASSLFGQESLETEAFF. The CDR3 nucleotides read TGTGCCAGCAGTTTATTCGGACAGGAGTCCCTAGAAACTGAAGCTTTCTTT.

This clone showed up just once. The chain employs TRBV5-4 and TRBJ2-2; 10 bases agree with TRBD1. Germline CDR1 SGHNT, CDR2 YYREEE (reference sequence). This CDR3 comprises 17 residues. The junction had 6 bases not matched to a gene; V was cut back by 4 bases and J by 0 bases. CDR3 in DNA: TGTGCCAGCAGCGTCCCGACAGGGGGCGCGAACACCGGGGAGCTGTTTTTT. Translated: CASSVPTGGANTGELFF.

This sequence joins TRBV5-1 and TRBJ2-7, with D tentatively TRBD1 (5 bases). Per germline, CDR1 SGHRS and CDR2 YFSETQ. This CDR3 is 13 amino acids long. V lost 0 bases and J 3 bases, leaving 7 bases between the germline ends. The CDR3 reads CASSLDQGYEQYF. The DNA of the CDR3 is TGCGCCAGCAGCTTGGACCAGGGCTACGAGCAGTACTTC.

V and J are TRBV11-2 and TRBJ2-1; TRBD2 aligns across 9 bases. The CDR3 is 16 amino acids. The germline V gene has CDR1 SGHAT and CDR2 FQNNGV. Germline trimming cut 3 bases from V and 3 bases from J; bases unmatched to any gene: 6. The CDR3 nucleotides read TGTGCCAGCAGCTTCCTAGCGGGACTCAGCTACAATGAGCAGTTCTTC. The encoded protein is CASSFLAGLSYNEQFF.

This rearrangement joins TRBV7-9 to TRBJ2-1; no reliable D call. Trimming shortened V by 5 bases and J by 0 bases, and 17 bases separated the two germline ends. The germline CDR1 and CDR2 sequences are SEHNR and FQNEAQ (reference sequence). The length of the CDR3 is 17 residues. CDR3 loop: CASSLDLGKHSYNEQFF. The DNA of the CDR3 is TGTGCCAGCAGCCTTGATTTAGGGAAGCACTCCTACAATGAGCAGTTCTTC.

CDR3 residues: CASSRNNPGLAVGELFF. CDR3 sequence (DNA): TGTGCCAGCAGCCGAAATAACCCGGGACTAGCCGTTGGGGAGCTGTTTTTT. This rearrangement joins TRBV7-3 to TRBJ2-2, with TRBD2 identical over 9 bases. With V trimmed by 5 bases and J by 8 bases, 15 bases remained unmatched. CDR1 is SGHTA and CDR2 is FQGTGA in the germline V gene. CDR3 length: 17 amino acids.

The CDR3 spells CASSVGSAGGLNEQFF. In DNA, the CDR3 is TGTGCCAGCAGCGTAGGCTCAGCGGGAGGGCTCAATGAGCAGTTCTTC. This chain joins TRBV9 and TRBJ2-1; TRBD2 agrees at 10 bases. Germline V gene lookup returns CDR1 SGDLS and CDR2 YYNGEE. This CDR3 is 16 amino acids long. V was clipped by 0 bases and J by 6 bases; unmatched bases: 6. The full variable domain, completed using reference TRBV9 and TRBJ2-1, is DSGVTQTPKHLITATGQRVTLRCSPRSGDLSVYWYQQSLDQGLQFLIQYYNGEERAKGNILERFSAQQFPDLHSELNLSSLELGDSALYFCASSVGSAGGLNEQFFGPGTRLTVL.

The rearrangement uses TRBV18 and TRBJ1-1; TRBD1 matches 7 bases. CDR1 and CDR2 (germline): KGHSH, LQKENI. This CDR3 region has 16 residues. V was pared by 4 bases and J by 0 bases, with 8 bases of the junction left unmatched. The CDR3: CASSLDRAPVNTEAFF. The CDR3 DNA reads TGTGCCAGCTCACTAGACAGGGCGCCAGTGAACACTGAAGCTTTCTTT.

With respect to this clone: This CDR3 is also generated by other DNA sequences in the sample. The chain employs TRBV5-5 and TRBJ2-7; D remains unclear. CDR1 and CDR2 from the germline V gene are SGHKS and YYEKEE (reference sequence). Trimming stripped 0 bases from V and 0 bases from J, with 4 bases between. The CDR3 has 13 residues. As DNA, the CDR3 is TGTGCCAGCAGCTTGGGGGTCTCCTACGAGCAGTACTTC. The encoded protein is CASSLGVSYEQYF.

This chain connects TRBV10-1 to TRBJ2-3, with 8 bases aligning to TRBD1. The J segment lost 12 bases and the V segment lost 3 bases, leaving 5 bases of the junction unmatched. Germline V gene lookup returns CDR1 WNHNN and CDR2 SYGVQD (reference sequence). The CDR3 runs 12 residues. The CDR3 sequence is CASSEGQGSQYF. In nucleotides, the CDR3 is TGCGCCAGCAGTGAAGGACAGGGTTCACAGTATTTT.

The J gene is TRBJ2-1, the V gene TRBV7-2, with TRBD2 matching over 9 bases. CDR1 and CDR2 (germline): SGHTA, FQGNSA. V lost 5 bases, J lost 7 bases, and 9 bases stayed unmatched. The CDR3 runs 15 residues. CDR3 DNA: TGTGCCAGCAGCGTATCTAGCGGGATTCCTAATGAGCAGTTCTTC. Residues: CASSVSSGIPNEQFF. The variable domain in full, with the rest retrieved from reference TRBV7-2 and TRBJ2-1, is GAGVSQSPSNKVTEKGKDVELRCDPISGHTALYWYRQSLGQGLEFLIYFQGNSAPDKSGLPSDRFSAERTGGSVSTLTIQRTQQEDSAVYLCASSVSSGIPNEQFFGPGTRLTVL.

The chain has TRBV7-3 and TRBJ1-1; perhaps TRBD1 as D (6 bases). V was clipped by 5 bases and J by 4 bases, with 11 bases between them. The CDR3 has 13 amino acids. Germline CDR1 is SGHTA and CDR2 is FQGTGA. The DNA for the CDR3 is TGTGCCAGCAGCCCCCAAGGGGGCACTGAAGCTTTCTTT. Protein: CASSPQGGTEAFF.

This clone was detected only once. This chain joins TRBV25-1 and TRBJ1-5; D remains unclear. CDR3 length: 13 amino acids. Germline CDR1 and CDR2: MGHDK and SYGVNS. The ends were cut back, 3 bases at V and 4 bases at J, with 7 bases in the middle. The CDR3 nucleotides are TGTGCCAGCAGTGAGGGCACTAATCAGCCCCAGCATTTT. It yields the protein CASSEGTNQPQHF. The full variable domain, its missing parts supplied by reference TRBV25-1 and TRBJ1-5, is EADIYQTPRYLVIGTGKKITLECSQTMGHDKMYWYQQDPGMELHLIHYSYGVNSTEKGDLSSESTVSRIRTEHFPLTLESARPSHTSQYLCASSEGTNQPQHFGDGTRLSIL.

As for this clone: Within the sample, other DNA sequences also encode this same CDR3. V is TRBV5-1 and J is TRBJ2-3; 8 nucleotides agree with TRBD2. The germline CDR1 and CDR2 sequences are SGHRS and YFSETQ. The V gene end was trimmed by 1 base and the J gene end by 0 bases; junction bases not matched to a gene: 1. This CDR3 comprises 15 residues. The DNA of the CDR3 is TGCGCCAGCAGCTTGACTAGCGGAAGCACAGATACGCAGTATTTT. It codes for CASSLTSGSTDTQYF.

This chain uses TRBV18 with TRBJ2-7; D perhaps matches TRBD1 (6 bases). Trimming removed 3 bases from V and 2 bases from J, with 11 bases in between. The CDR3 is 14 amino acids. CDR1 is KGHSH and CDR2 is LQKENI in the germline V gene. CDR3 DNA: TGTGCCAGCTCACCTCGGACAGACACCTACGAGCAGTACTTC. This codes for CASSPRTDTYEQYF. The full variable domain, completed using reference TRBV18 and TRBJ2-7, is NAGVMQNPRHLVRRRGQEARLRCSPMKGHSHVYWYRQLPEEGLKFMVYLQKENIIDESGMPKERFSAEFPKEGPSILRIQQVVRGDSAAYFCASSPRTDTYEQYFGPGTRLTVT.

This rearrangement joins TRBV5-1 to TRBJ2-7; a weak D match, TRBD2 (6 bases). The CDR3 runs to 16 residues. Germline values: CDR1 SGHRS, CDR2 YFSETQ. V lost 2 bases, J lost 6 bases, and 21 bases lay in between. Here the CDR3 DNA reads TGCGCCAGCAGCTTAACCGGGACCATCGTCGGGAGCGAGCAGTACTTC. Amino acids: CASSLTGTIVGSEQYF.

This clone has more than one count but fewer than ten. The sample carries other DNA sequences with the same CDR3. The chain combines TRBV9 with TRBJ2-3; D gene uncertain. The ends were cut back, 1 base at V and 0 bases at J, with 0 bases in the middle. CDR1 is SGDLS, CDR2 YYNGEE, per germline. The CDR3 is made up of 12 amino acids. CDR3 bases: TGTGCCAGCAGCGTAAGCACAGATACGCAGTATTTT. Translating gives CASSVSTDTQYF.

The chain joins TRBV4-1 to TRBJ1-3; no definite D call. V lost 4 bases to trimming and J lost 4 bases, with 20 bases between them. The CDR3 extends over 17 amino acids. CDR1 is MGHRA and CDR2 is YSYEKL in the germline V gene. DNA of the CDR3: TGCGCCAGCAGCCTTGACCGACGGACTGATGCAGGAAACACCATATATTTT. It specifies CASSLDRRTDAGNTIYF.

V and J are TRBV2 and TRBJ2-3; 7 nucleotides agree with TRBD1. CDR3 length equals 16 residues. V trimming: 4 bases; J trimming: 2 bases; junction bases outside the gene matches: 9. Germline loops: CDR1 SNHLY, CDR2 FYNNEI. The CDR3 region is CASSVLQGSFTDTQYF. The CDR3 bases are TGTGCCAGCAGTGTACTACAGGGGTCCTTCACAGATACGCAGTATTTT.

The chain couples TRBV28 to TRBJ2-7, with 10 bases that match TRBD1. J gave up 2 bases and V 5 bases, and 9 bases lay outside the gene matches. This CDR3 region has 16 residues. The germline CDR1 and CDR2 sequences are MDHEN and SYDVKM. CDR3 DNA: TGTGCCAGCAGTATACCGACAGGGGGCGAAACCTACGAGCAGTACTTC. This translates into CASSIPTGGETYEQYF.

The J gene is TRBJ2-4, the V gene TRBV7-9; weak D call: TRBD2 (6 bases). V dropped 4 bases and J dropped 1 base, with 11 bases sitting between them. Per the germline V gene, CDR1 is SEHNR and CDR2 is FQNEAQ (reference sequence). This CDR3 has 15 amino acids. The CDR3, as DNA: TGTGCCAGCAGCTCCGAGGGAGGCGCCAAAAACATTCAGTACTTC. This sequence encodes CASSSEGGAKNIQYF.

V gene TRBV18 combines with J gene TRBJ2-2; D gene unclear. This CDR3 is built from 15 residues. CDR1 KGHSH and CDR2 LQKENI come from the germline V gene. The V end lost 6 bases, the J end lost 1 base, and 12 bases lay between the germline ends. In DNA, the CDR3 is TGTGCCAGCTCCCCGCGGCAGTGGAACACCGGGGAGCTGTTTTTT. Protein: CASSPRQWNTGELFF.

The V call is TRBV5-1, the J call TRBJ2-6; D ambiguous. Germline V gene data show CDR1 as SGHRS and CDR2 as YFSETQ. V gave up 9 bases and J gave up 0 bases, with 13 bases separating them. The length of the CDR3 is 15 residues. The CDR3 loop is CATAAGDSGANVLTF. CDR3 DNA sequence: TGCGCCACAGCCGCAGGAGACTCTGGGGCCAACGTCCTGACTTTC.

The CDR3, as DNA: TGCGCCAGCAGCGCCGGGACTAACACAGATACGCAGTATTTT. Its protein is CASSAGTNTDTQYF. The chain joins TRBV5-1 to TRBJ2-3; TRBD2 matches at 7 bases. The CDR3 sequence is 14 residues long. Germline V gene lookup returns CDR1 SGHRS and CDR2 YFSETQ. V trimming: 4 bases; J trimming: 2 bases; junction bases outside the gene matches: 4.